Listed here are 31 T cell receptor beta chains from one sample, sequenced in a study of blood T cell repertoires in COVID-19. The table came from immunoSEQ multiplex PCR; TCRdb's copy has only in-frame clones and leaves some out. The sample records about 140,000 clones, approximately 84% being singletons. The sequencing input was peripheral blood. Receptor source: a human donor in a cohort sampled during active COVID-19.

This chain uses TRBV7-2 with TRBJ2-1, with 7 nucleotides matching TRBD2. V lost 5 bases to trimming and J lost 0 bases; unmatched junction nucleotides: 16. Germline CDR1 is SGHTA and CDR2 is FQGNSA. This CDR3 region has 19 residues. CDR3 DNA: TGTGCCAGCAGCCTTTGGAAGGGCGGGGGATCTAGCTCCTACAATGAGCAGTTCTTC. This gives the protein CASSLWKGGGSSSYNEQFF.

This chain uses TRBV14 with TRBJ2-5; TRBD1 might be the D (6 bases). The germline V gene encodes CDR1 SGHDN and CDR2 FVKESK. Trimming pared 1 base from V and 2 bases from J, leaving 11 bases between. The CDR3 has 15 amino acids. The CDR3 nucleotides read TGTGCCAGCAGCCAAGTGAGGGGGTCACAAGAGACCCAGTACTTC. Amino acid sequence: CASSQVRGSQETQYF.

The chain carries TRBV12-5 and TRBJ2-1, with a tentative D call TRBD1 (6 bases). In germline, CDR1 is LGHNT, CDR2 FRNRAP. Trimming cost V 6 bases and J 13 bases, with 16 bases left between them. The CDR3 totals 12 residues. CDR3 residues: CASGTGWGSQFF. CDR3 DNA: TGTGCTAGTGGCACAGGGTGGGGAAGTCAGTTCTTC. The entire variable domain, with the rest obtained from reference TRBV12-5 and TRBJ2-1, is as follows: DARVTQTPRHKVTEMGQEVTMRCQPILGHNTVFWYRQTMMQGLELLAYFRNRAPLDDSGMPKDRFSAEMPDATLATLKIQPSEPRDSAVYFCASGTGWGSQFFGPGTRLTVL.

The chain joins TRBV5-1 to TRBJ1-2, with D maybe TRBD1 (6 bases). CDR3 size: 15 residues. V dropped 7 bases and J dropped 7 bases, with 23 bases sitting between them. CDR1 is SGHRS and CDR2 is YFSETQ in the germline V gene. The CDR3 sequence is CASRPGAGGAFGYTF. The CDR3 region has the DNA TGCGCCAGCCGCCCCGGAGCGGGGGGCGCTTTTGGCTACACCTTC.

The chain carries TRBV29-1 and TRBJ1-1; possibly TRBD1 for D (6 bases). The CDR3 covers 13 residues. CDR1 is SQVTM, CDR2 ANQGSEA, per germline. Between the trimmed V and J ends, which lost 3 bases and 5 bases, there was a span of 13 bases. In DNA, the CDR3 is TGCAGCGTTGACCGGGGGCGGGAGACTGAAGCTTTCTTT. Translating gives CSVDRGRETEAFF.

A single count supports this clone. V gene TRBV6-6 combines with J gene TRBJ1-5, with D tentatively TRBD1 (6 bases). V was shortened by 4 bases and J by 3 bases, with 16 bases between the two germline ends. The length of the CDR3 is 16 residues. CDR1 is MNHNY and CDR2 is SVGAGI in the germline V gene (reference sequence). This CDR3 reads CASSSPPDSLNQPQHF. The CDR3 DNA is TGTGCCAGCAGTTCCCCACCGGACAGCCTCAATCAGCCCCAGCATTTT.

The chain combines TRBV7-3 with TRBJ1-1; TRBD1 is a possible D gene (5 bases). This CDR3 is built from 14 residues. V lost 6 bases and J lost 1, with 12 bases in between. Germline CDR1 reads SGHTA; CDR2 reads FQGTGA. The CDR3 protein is CASRLDRGNTEAFF. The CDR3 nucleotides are TGTGCCAGCAGACTTGACAGAGGGAACACTGAAGCTTTCTTT.

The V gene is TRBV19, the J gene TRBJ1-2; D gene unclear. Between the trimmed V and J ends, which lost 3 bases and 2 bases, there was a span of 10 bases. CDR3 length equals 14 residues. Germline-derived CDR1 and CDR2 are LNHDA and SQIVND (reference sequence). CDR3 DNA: TGTGCCAGTAGTATTGTGGTCGGGAACTATGGCTACACCTTC. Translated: CASSIVVGNYGYTF.

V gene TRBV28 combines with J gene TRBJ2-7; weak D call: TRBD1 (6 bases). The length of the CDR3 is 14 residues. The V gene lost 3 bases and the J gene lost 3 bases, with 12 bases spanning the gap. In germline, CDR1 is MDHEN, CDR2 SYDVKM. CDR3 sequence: CASSFGGRGYEQYF. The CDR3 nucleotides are TGTGCCAGCAGTTTCGGTGGCAGGGGCTACGAGCAGTACTTC.

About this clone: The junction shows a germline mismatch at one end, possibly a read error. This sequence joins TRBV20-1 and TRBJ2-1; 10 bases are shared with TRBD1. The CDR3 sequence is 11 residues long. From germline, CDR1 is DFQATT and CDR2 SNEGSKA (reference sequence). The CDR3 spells CGTGVYNEQFF. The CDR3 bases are TGTGGGACAGGGGTATACAATGAGCAGTTCTTC.

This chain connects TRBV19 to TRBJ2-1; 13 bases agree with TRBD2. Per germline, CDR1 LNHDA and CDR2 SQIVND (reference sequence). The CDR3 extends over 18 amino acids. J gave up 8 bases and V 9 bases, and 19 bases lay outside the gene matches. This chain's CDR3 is CASADRGVGLAGVHEQFF. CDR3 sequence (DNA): TGTGCCAGCGCGGACAGGGGAGTAGGACTAGCGGGGGTGCATGAGCAGTTCTTC.

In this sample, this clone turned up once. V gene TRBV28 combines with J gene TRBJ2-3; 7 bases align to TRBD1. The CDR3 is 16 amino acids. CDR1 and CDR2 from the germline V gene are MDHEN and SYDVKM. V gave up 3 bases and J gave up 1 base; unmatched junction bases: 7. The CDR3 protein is CASSLVRGTGTDTQYF. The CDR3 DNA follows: TGTGCCAGCAGTTTGGTCAGGGGGACGGGCACAGATACGCAGTATTTT.

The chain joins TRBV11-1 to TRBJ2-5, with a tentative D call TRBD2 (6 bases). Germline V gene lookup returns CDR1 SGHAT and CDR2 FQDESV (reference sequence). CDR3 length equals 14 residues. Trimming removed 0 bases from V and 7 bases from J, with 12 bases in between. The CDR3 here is CASSLAGGVGTQYF. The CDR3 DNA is TGTGCCAGCAGCTTAGCGGGGGGAGTGGGGACCCAGTACTTC.

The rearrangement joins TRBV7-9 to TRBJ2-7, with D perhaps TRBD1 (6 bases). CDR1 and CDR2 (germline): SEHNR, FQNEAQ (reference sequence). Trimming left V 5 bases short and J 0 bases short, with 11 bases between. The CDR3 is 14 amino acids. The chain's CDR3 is CASSAKGVSYEQYF. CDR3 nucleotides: TGTGCCAGCAGCGCAAAGGGGGTCTCCTACGAGCAGTACTTC.

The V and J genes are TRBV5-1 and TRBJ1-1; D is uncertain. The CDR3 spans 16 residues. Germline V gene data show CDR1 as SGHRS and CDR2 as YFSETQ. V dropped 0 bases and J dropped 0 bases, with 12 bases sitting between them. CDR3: CASSLDSRGLNTEAFF. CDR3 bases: TGCGCCAGCAGCTTGGATTCGCGGGGTTTGAACACTGAAGCTTTCTTT.

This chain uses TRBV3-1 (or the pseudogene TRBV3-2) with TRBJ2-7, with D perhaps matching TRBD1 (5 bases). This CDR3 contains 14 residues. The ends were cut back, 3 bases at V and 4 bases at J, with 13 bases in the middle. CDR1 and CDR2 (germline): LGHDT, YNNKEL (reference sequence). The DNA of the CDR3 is TGTGCCAGCAGCCACGCTCAGGGATTTTACGAGCAGTACTTC. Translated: CASSHAQGFYEQYF.

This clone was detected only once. CDR3 protein: CAISDLGGEQYF. CDR3 coding DNA: TGTGCCATCAGTGATCTAGGGGGCGAGCAGTACTTC. The V gene is TRBV10-3, the J gene TRBJ2-7; tentative D call: TRBD1 (6 bases). Germline values: CDR1 ENHRY, CDR2 SYGVKD. The CDR3 is 12 amino acids. Trimming removed 3 bases at V and 6 bases at J, with 9 bases between.

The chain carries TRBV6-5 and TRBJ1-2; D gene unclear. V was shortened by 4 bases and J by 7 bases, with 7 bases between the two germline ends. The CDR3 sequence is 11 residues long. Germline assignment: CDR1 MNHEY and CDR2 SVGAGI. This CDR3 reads CASSSLSGYTF. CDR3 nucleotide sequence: TGTGCCAGCAGTTCCCTTAGTGGCTACACCTTC.

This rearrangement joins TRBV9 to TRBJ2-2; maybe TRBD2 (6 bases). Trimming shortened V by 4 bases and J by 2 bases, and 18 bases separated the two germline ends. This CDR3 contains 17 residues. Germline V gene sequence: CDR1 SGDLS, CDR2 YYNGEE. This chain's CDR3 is CASSSRGGDFNTGELFF. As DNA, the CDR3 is TGTGCCAGCAGCTCCCGTGGCGGGGACTTCAACACCGGGGAGCTGTTTTTT. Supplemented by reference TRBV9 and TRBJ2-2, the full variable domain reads DSGVTQTPKHLITATGQRVTLRCSPRSGDLSVYWYQQSLDQGLQFLIQYYNGEERAKGNILERFSAQQFPDLHSELNLSSLELGDSALYFCASSSRGGDFNTGELFFGEGSRLTVL.

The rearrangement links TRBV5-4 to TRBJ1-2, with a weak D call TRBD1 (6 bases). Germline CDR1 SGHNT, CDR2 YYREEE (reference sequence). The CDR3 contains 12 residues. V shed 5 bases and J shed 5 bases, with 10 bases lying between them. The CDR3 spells CASRDREYGYTF. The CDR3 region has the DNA TGTGCCAGCAGGGACAGAGAGTATGGCTACACCTTC.

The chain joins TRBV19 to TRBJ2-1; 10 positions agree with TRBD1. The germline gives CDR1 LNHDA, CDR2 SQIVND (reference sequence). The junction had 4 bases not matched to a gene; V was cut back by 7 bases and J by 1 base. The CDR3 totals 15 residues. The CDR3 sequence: CASTPGQGSYNEQFF. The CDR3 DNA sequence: TGTGCCAGTACCCCGGGACAGGGGTCCTACAATGAGCAGTTCTTC.

The DNA for the CDR3 is TGTGCCAGCAGTTCGACAGGGTTGGTGCAGTACTTC. Its protein product is CASSSTGLVQYF. The J gene is TRBJ2-7, the V gene TRBV12-3 or TRBV12-4, with TRBD1 identical over 7 bases. There are 12 residues in the CDR3. Losses at the gene ends were 4 bases for V and 9 bases for J; bases not matched to a gene: 6.

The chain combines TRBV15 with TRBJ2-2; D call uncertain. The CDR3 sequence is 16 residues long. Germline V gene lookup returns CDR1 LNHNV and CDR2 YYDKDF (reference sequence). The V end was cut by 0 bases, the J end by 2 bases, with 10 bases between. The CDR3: CATSRDLAANTGELFF. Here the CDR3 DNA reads TGTGCCACCAGCAGAGATTTGGCGGCCAACACCGGGGAGCTGTTTTTT.

DNA of the CDR3: TGTGCCAGCATGGTGACAGAGATCTATGGCTACACCTTC. Translation gives CASMVTEIYGYTF. The chain recombines TRBV6-5 with TRBJ1-2; the D gene is possibly TRBD1 (5 bases). The CDR3 has 13 residues. Trimming removed 7 bases at V and 4 bases at J, with 13 bases between. The V gene's germline CDR1 is MNHEY and CDR2 SVGAGI.

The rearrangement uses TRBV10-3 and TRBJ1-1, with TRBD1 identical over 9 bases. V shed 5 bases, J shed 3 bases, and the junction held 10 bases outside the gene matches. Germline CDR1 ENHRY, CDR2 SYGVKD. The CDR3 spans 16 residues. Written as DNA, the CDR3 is TGTGCCATCAGTCCCCGGGACAGGGTTTTGGACACTGAAGCTTTCTTT. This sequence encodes CAISPRDRVLDTEAFF.

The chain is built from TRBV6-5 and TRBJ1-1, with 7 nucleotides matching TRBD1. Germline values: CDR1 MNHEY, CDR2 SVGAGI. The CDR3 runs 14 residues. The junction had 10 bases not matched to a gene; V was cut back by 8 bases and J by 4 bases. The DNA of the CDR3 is TGTGCCAGCGCGCGCCAACAGGGGAGCACTGAAGCTTTCTTT. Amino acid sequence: CASARQQGSTEAFF.

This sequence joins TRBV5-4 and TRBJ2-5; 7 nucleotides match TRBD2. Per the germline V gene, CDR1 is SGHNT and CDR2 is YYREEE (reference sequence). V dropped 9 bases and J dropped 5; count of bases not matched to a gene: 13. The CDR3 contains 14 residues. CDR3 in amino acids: CATHPSGVGETQYF. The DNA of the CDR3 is TGTGCCACCCACCCCAGCGGGGTAGGTGAGACCCAGTACTTC.

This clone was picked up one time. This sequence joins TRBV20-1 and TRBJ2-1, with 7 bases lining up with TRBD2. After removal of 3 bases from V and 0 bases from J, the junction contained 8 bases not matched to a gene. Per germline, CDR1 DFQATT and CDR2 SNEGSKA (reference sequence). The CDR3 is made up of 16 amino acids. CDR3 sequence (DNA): TGCAGTGCTAGTCTCCGGCGGGGGAGCTCCTACAATGAGCAGTTCTTC. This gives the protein CSASLRRGSSYNEQFF.

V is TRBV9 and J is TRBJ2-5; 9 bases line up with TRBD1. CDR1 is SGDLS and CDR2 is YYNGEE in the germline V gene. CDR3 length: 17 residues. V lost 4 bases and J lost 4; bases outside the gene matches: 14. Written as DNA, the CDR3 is TGTGCCAGCAGCCTGTATGGATTAACAGGGGGCGGAGAGACCCAGTACTTC. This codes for CASSLYGLTGGGETQYF.

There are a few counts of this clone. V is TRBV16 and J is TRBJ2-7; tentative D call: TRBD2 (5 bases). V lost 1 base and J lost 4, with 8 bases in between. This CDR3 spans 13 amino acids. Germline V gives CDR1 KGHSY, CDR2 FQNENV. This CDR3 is CASSQYPGYEQYF. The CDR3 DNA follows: TGTGCCAGCAGCCAATATCCGGGGTACGAGCAGTACTTC.

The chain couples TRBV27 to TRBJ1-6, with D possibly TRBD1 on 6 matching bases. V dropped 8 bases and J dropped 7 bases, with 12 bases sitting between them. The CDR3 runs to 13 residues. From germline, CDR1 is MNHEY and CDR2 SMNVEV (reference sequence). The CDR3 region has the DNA TGTGCCAGCCCAAGGACAGAAAATTCACCCCTCCACTTT. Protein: CASPRTENSPLHF.